This paragraph reports one T cell receptor (beta chain). This specimen belongs to a study of blood T cell repertoires in COVID-19. Study-wide background: Sites across the United States, Italy and Spain contributed samples from acute and convalescent COVID-19. In each case, the material was cDNA or gDNA derived from T cells, B-cell-depleted T cells, or PBMCs.

Recovered status applied to Cohort 3 donors who had two consecutive negative PCRs. It also applied to those with clearance or with symptom resolution. Per the germline V gene, CDR1 is SGHTA and CDR2 is FQGNSA. V lost 3 bases and J 9 bases, leaving 12 bases between the germline ends. This CDR3 is built from 13 residues. The protocol was immunoSEQ multiplex PCR, while the TCRdb copy is restricted to in-frame clones and leaves out a portion. The table has around 310,000 clones, roughly 90% seen once. The material sequenced was PBMCs or T cells enriched from blood (not recorded which). The V call is TRBV7-2, the J call TRBJ2-1, with no clear D. The clonotype was recovered from a middle-aged woman who had recovered from COVID-19. CDR3 sequence: CASSLGHLGEQFF. DNA for the CDR3: TGTGCCAGCAGCTTGGGCCATCTGGGTGAGCAGTTCTTC.